Each of the 7 T cell receptor beta chains below was sequenced from the same sample in a study of blood T cell repertoires in COVID-19. Clones were sequenced by immunoSEQ multiplex PCR, and TCRdb holds only the in-frame ones, with some missing. The sample lists around 140,000 clones; 80% to 85% were seen once. Source material: peripheral blood. The receptor source for this set is a woman aged 55-70 years with active or convalescent COVID-19.

This chain joins TRBV24-1 and TRBJ2-2, with TRBD2 matching over 13 bases. Germline V lookup: CDR1 KGHDR, CDR2 SFDVKD. Trimming took 7 bases from V and 2 from J; bases not matched to a gene: 6. The CDR3 totals 17 residues. CDR3: CATSPTSGGINTGELFF. The CDR3 DNA follows: TGTGCCACCAGCCCGACTAGCGGGGGGATTAACACCGGGGAGCTGTTTTTT.

The genes are TRBV7-2 and TRBJ2-7; TRBD1 matches 10 bases. V shed 5 bases and J 2 bases; nucleotides not matched to a gene: 6. The CDR3 extends over 15 amino acids. CDR1 SGHTA and CDR2 FQGNSA come from the germline V gene. The CDR3 DNA reads as TGTGCCAGCAGCCCCCGGACAGGGGGTACCTACGAGCAGTACTTC. This encodes CASSPRTGGTYEQYF.

This clone has just one count. The chain is built from TRBV4-2 and TRBJ2-2; 12 bases fit TRBD2. The CDR3 contains 19 residues. Losses at the gene ends were 4 bases for V and 3 bases for J; bases not matched to a gene: 12. The V gene's germline CDR1 is LGHNA and CDR2 YNFKEQ. The CDR3 protein is CASSLTMTSGSLDTGELFF. CDR3 nucleotide sequence: TGTGCCAGCAGCCTTACTATGACTAGCGGGAGTTTGGACACCGGGGAGCTGTTTTTT.

This clone was observed a handful of times. The rearrangement links TRBV5-6 to TRBJ1-1, with D possibly matching TRBD1 (6 bases). This CDR3 spans 13 amino acids. The germline V gene has CDR1 SGHDT and CDR2 YYEEEE. Trimming took 5 bases from V and 4 from J, leaving 12 bases between them. In nucleotides, the CDR3 is TGTGCCAGCAGAAGGGGGAGTACCACTGAAGCTTTCTTT. Translated: CASRRGSTTEAFF.

The V and J genes are TRBV10-1 and TRBJ2-5; D perhaps matches TRBD2 (6 bases). CDR1 is WNHNN and CDR2 is SYGVQD in the germline V gene (reference sequence). This CDR3 has 15 amino acids. Trimming shortened V by 3 bases and J by 6 bases, and 17 bases separated the two germline ends. The CDR3 DNA follows: TGCGCCAGCAGTGAAGCTGCGGGGATTGGGAAGACCCAGTACTTC. This translates into CASSEAAGIGKTQYF.

The rearrangement links TRBV6-6 to TRBJ1-2; tentative D call: TRBD1 (6 bases). Germline V lookup: CDR1 MNHNY, CDR2 SVGAGI (reference sequence). V lost 4 bases and J 8 bases, leaving 14 bases between the germline ends. The CDR3 runs to 13 residues. The CDR3 loop reads CASSLQGSEGYTF. The CDR3 nucleotides are TGTGCCAGCAGTTTACAGGGCTCGGAGGGCTACACCTTC.

The V call is TRBV15, the J call TRBJ2-5; 8 positions match TRBD2. Unmatched junction bases numbered 8, after V lost 3 bases and J lost 5 bases. This CDR3 is built from 15 residues. Germline V gene sequence: CDR1 LNHNV, CDR2 YYDKDF (reference sequence). CDR3 residues: CATSRGTSIDETQYF. As DNA, the CDR3 is TGTGCCACCAGCAGGGGGACTAGTATAGATGAGACCCAGTACTTC.